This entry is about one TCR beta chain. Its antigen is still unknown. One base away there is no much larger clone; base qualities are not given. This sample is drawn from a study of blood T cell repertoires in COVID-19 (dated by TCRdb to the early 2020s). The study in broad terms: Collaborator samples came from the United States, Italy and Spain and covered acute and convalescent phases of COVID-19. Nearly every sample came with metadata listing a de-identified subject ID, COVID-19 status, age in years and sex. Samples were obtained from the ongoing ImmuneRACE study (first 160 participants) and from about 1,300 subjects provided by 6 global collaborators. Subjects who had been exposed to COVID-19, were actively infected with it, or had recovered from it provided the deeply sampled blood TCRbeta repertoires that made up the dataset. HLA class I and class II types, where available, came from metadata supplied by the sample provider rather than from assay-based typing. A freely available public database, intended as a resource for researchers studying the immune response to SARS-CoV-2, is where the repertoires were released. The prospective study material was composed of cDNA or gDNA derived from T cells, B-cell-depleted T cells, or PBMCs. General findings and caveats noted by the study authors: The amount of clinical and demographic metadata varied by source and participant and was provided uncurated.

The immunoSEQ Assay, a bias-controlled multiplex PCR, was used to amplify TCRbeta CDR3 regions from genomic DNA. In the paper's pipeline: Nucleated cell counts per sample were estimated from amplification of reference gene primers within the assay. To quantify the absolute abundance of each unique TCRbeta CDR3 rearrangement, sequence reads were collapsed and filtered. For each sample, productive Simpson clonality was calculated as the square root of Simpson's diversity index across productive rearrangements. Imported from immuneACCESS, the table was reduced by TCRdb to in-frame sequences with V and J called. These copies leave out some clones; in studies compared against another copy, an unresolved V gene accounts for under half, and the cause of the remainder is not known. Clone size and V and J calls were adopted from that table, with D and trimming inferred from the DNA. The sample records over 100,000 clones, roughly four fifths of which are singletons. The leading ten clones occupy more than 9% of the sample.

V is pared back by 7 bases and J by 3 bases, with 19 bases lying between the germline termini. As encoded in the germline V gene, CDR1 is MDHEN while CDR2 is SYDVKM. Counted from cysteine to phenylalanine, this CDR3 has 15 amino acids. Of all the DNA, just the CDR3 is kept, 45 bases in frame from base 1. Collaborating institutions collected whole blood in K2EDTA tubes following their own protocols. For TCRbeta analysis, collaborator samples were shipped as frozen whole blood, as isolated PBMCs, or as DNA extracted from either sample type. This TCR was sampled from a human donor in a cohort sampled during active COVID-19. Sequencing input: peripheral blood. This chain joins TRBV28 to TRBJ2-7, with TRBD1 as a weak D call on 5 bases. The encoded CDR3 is CASNPQGLGVYEQYF. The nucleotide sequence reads TGTGCCAGCAATCCCCAGGGCCTTGGGGTCTACGAGCAGTACTTC.